The present TCR beta chain was sequenced within a study of long-term antiretroviral therapy in people with HIV. Sequencing used immunoSEQ v3.0 at survey level. Sequencing used immunoSEQ multiplex PCR; TCRdb keeps in-frame clones, though not all of them. The sample records some 23,000 clones, 70% to 90% being singletons. This clonotype was obtained from a man aged 25-40 years with HIV. The source material was unsorted PBMCs, sampled about 4.5 years after starting antiretroviral therapy.

The CDR3 is CASSFRDASFYEQYF. The CDR3 bases are TGTGCCAGCAGCTTTAGGGACGCCTCTTTCTACGAGCAGTACTTC. The gene calls are TRBV7-3 and TRBJ2-7, with D perhaps being TRBD1 or TRBD2 (5 bases each). The CDR3 runs 15 residues. The germline V gene has CDR1 SGHTA and CDR2 FQGTGA. Deletions cut 3 bases from V and 3 bases from J, with 15 bases between.